This entry lists 22 T cell receptor beta chains sequenced from one sample in a study of regulatory and conventional T cells in RAG deficiency. Blood CD4+ CD25-low CD127-high conventional T cells supplied the genomic DNA template. The protocol was immunoSEQ multiplex PCR, while the TCRdb copy is restricted to in-frame clones and leaves out a portion. The sample has about 34,000 clones, about 80% seen once. The sample also formed part of further work on regulatory T cells. According to that study: The PCR used 52 TRBV and 13 TRBJ primers.

Input material: CD4+ effector T cells sorted from blood. These receptors all come from a human donor in good health.

V gene TRBV19 combines with J gene TRBJ1-5; 9 bases are a match to TRBD1. Per germline, CDR1 LNHDA and CDR2 SQIVND (reference sequence). V was clipped by 5 bases and J by 10 bases; unmatched bases: 12. This CDR3 is 15 amino acids long. This chain's CDR3 is CASSGWDRVNGPQHF. In nucleotides, the CDR3 is TGTGCCAGTAGTGGATGGGACAGGGTGAACGGTCCCCAGCATTTT.

V and J are TRBV7-9 and TRBJ2-1, with 8 bases fitting TRBD1. J lost 6 bases, V lost 3 bases, and 1 base had no gene match. This CDR3 is 13 amino acids long. Germline assignment: CDR1 SEHNR and CDR2 FQNEAQ (reference sequence). The CDR3 here is CASSLTGVNEQFF. In DNA form, the CDR3 reads TGTGCCAGCAGCTTGACAGGGGTCAATGAGCAGTTCTTC.

The chain is built from TRBV25-1 and TRBJ1-2; D gene ambiguous. This CDR3 comprises 14 residues. V lost 1 base and J lost 0, with 6 bases in between. Germline V lookup: CDR1 MGHDK, CDR2 SYGVNS. CDR3: CASSEFESNYGYTF. CDR3 sequence (DNA): TGTGCCAGCAGTGAATTTGAGTCTAACTATGGCTACACCTTC.

The rearrangement uses TRBV25-1 and TRBJ2-5, with 7 bases identical to TRBD1. The CDR3 extends over 14 amino acids. With 2 bases clipped from V and 9 bases from J, the junction kept 9 bases outside the gene matches. The V gene's germline CDR1 is MGHDK and CDR2 SYGVNS. CDR3 sequence: CASSEDGTARAQYF. CDR3 DNA: TGTGCCAGCAGTGAAGACGGGACAGCCAGGGCCCAGTACTTC. Supplemented by reference TRBV25-1 and TRBJ2-5, the full variable domain reads EADIYQTPRYLVIGTGKKITLECSQTMGHDKMYWYQQDPGMELHLIHYSYGVNSTEKGDLSSESTVSRIRTEHFPLTLESARPSHTSQYLCASSEDGTARAQYFGPGTRLLVL.

The chain combines TRBV5-1 with TRBJ2-3; no firm D call. CDR3 size: 14 residues. The ends were cut back, 4 bases at V and 4 bases at J, with 13 bases in the middle. The germline CDR1 and CDR2 sequences are SGHRS and YFSETQ. CDR3 sequence (DNA): TGCGCCAGCAGCCAGGCCAAGTTCGCAGATACGCAGTATTTT. Translating it yields CASSQAKFADTQYF.

The V call is TRBV20-1, the J call TRBJ2-3, with no clear D. The V end was cut by 5 bases, the J end by 3 bases, with 6 bases between. Germline loops: CDR1 DFQATT, CDR2 SNEGSKA (reference sequence). The CDR3 runs to 11 residues. In DNA form, the CDR3 reads TGCAGTGCTGGTCATACAGATACGCAGTATTTT. This sequence encodes CSAGHTDTQYF.

V gene TRBV18 combines with J gene TRBJ1-1; 10 bases match TRBD1. There are 14 residues in the CDR3. Germline CDR1 KGHSH, CDR2 LQKENI. The V segment lost 3 bases and the J segment 5 bases; nucleotides outside the gene matches: 3. Here the CDR3 DNA reads TGTGCCAGCTCACCGCGACAGGGGGCGACTGAAGCTTTCTTT. Translated, it gives CASSPRQGATEAFF.

The chain uses TRBV7-9 and TRBJ2-7; the D is unclear. V was trimmed by 3 bases and J by 2 bases, leaving 8 bases between them. The CDR3 is made up of 13 amino acids. CDR1 is SEHNR, CDR2 FQNEAQ, per germline (reference sequence). CDR3 sequence: CASSLTAAYEQYF. The CDR3 DNA follows: TGTGCCAGCAGCTTGACGGCAGCCTACGAGCAGTACTTC. The variable domain in full, completed from reference TRBV7-9 and TRBJ2-7, reads DTGVSQNPRHKITKRGQNVTFRCDPISEHNRLYWYRQTLGQGPEFLTYFQNEAQLEKSRLLSDRFSAERPKGSFSTLEIQRTEQGDSAMYLCASSLTAAYEQYFGPGTRLTVT.

CDR3 sequence: CASSSHLSTDTQYF. CDR3 coding DNA: TGTGCCAGCAGCTCCCATTTAAGCACAGATACGCAGTATTTT. The chain is built from TRBV11-3 and TRBJ2-3; no firm D call. The germline V and J ends were trimmed by 4 bases and 0 bases, with 8 bases remaining between them. The CDR3 has 14 amino acids. The germline V gene has CDR1 SGHNT and CDR2 YENEEA.

V usage is TRBV6-4 and J usage is TRBJ1-2; D not certain. V was shortened by 4 bases and J by 5 bases, with 11 bases between the two germline ends. The CDR3 is 13 residues long. Looked up from germline, CDR1 is MRHNA and CDR2 is SNTAGT. The CDR3 loop is CASSAAPNYGYTF. CDR3 nucleotides: TGTGCCAGCAGTGCCGCCCCGAATTATGGCTACACCTTC.

The chain has TRBV12-5 and TRBJ1-4; 8 bases agree with TRBD1. With V trimmed by 6 bases and J by 4 bases, 16 bases remained unmatched. There are 18 residues in the CDR3. Germline values: CDR1 LGHNT, CDR2 FRNRAP. CDR3 loop: CASGGLLTGVAGNEKLFF. CDR3 bases: TGTGCTAGTGGCGGACTCCTGACAGGGGTGGCTGGTAATGAAAAACTGTTTTTT.

The chain employs TRBV7-2 and TRBJ2-3, with D possibly being TRBD1 (6 bases). This CDR3 contains 12 residues. V lost 6 bases, J lost 4 bases, and 8 bases lay in between. Germline-derived CDR1 and CDR2 are SGHTA and FQGNSA. The CDR3 DNA reads as TGTGCCAGCAGAAGGGGGTCAGATACGCAGTATTTT. It codes for CASRRGSDTQYF.

The V and J genes are TRBV9 and TRBJ2-2; 9 nucleotides align to TRBD1. Per the germline V gene, CDR1 is SGDLS and CDR2 is YYNGEE. V was pared by 3 bases and J by 7 bases, with 10 bases of the junction left unmatched. The CDR3 is made up of 16 amino acids. The CDR3 spells CASSAQPDRGIGELFF. The CDR3 DNA reads TGTGCCAGCAGCGCCCAGCCAGACAGGGGGATCGGGGAGCTGTTTTTT.

The chain recombines TRBV5-1 with TRBJ2-5; a weak D match, TRBD2 (6 bases). With 1 base removed from V and 4 bases from J, the gap between germline ends came to 14 bases. The germline gives CDR1 SGHRS, CDR2 YFSETQ. This CDR3 is 15 amino acids long. The CDR3 region has the DNA TGCGCCAGCAGCTTGTTTTTGGGGCGGGGAGAGACCCAGTACTTC. Translating it yields CASSLFLGRGETQYF.

The chain employs TRBV6-1 and TRBJ1-4, with a weak D call TRBD1 (5 bases). There are 14 residues in the CDR3. Looked up from germline, CDR1 is MNHNS and CDR2 is SASEGT. Trimming cost V 7 bases and J 8 bases, with 17 bases left between them. CDR3 DNA: TGTGCCAGCACAATGAACTCCGGGGCGGAAAAACTGTTTTTT. Translating gives CASTMNSGAEKLFF.

This chain connects TRBV5-4 to TRBJ1-6; D possibly corresponds to TRBD1 (5 bases). The CDR3 totals 15 residues. V lost 4 bases, J lost 3 bases, and 11 bases lay in between. Germline CDR1 SGHNT, CDR2 YYREEE (reference sequence). CDR3 in DNA: TGTGCCAGCAGCCATAAGACAGACTATAATTCACCCCTCCACTTT. Protein sequence: CASSHKTDYNSPLHF.

This chain uses TRBV9 with TRBJ1-1, with 8 positions matching TRBD1. The germline V gene encodes CDR1 SGDLS and CDR2 YYNGEE. Unmatched junction bases numbered 1, after V lost 0 bases and J lost 0 bases. The CDR3 extends over 15 amino acids. The CDR3 loop reads CASSVGTGLNTEAFF. DNA of the CDR3: TGTGCCAGCAGCGTAGGGACAGGGCTGAACACTGAAGCTTTCTTT. Based on the CDR3 plus reference TRBV9 and TRBJ1-1, the full variable domain is DSGVTQTPKHLITATGQRVTLRCSPRSGDLSVYWYQQSLDQGLQFLIQYYNGEERAKGNILERFSAQQFPDLHSELNLSSLELGDSALYFCASSVGTGLNTEAFFGQGTRLTVV.

The chain carries TRBV27 and TRBJ1-1; 10 nucleotides match TRBD1. The CDR3 sequence is 13 residues long. Germline CDR1 reads MNHEY; CDR2 reads SMNVEV (reference sequence). J gave up 5 bases and V 8 bases, and 5 bases lay outside the gene matches. CDR3: CASGGQGRTEAFF. The CDR3 nucleotides read TGTGCCAGCGGGGGACAGGGGAGGACTGAAGCTTTCTTT.

The genes are TRBV5-1 and TRBJ2-5; a weak D match, TRBD1 (6 bases). Trimming took 0 bases from V and 2 from J, leaving 17 bases between them. Germline V lookup: CDR1 SGHRS, CDR2 YFSETQ. The CDR3 sequence is 17 residues long. Here the CDR3 reads CASSLETAGDLQETQYF. For the CDR3, the DNA is TGCGCCAGCAGCTTGGAGACGGCAGGGGATTTACAAGAGACCCAGTACTTC.

The chain has TRBV6-5 and TRBJ1-2; D is unclear. Germline CDR1 MNHEY, CDR2 SVGAGI. This CDR3 is built from 14 residues. V lost 0 bases and J 0 bases, leaving 5 bases between the germline ends. The CDR3 nucleotides read TGTGCCAGCAGTTACTCCTCGACTAACTATGGCTACACCTTC. Residues: CASSYSSTNYGYTF.

This clone was counted between two and nine times. The V and J genes are TRBV30 and TRBJ1-2; D call uncertain. CDR1 and CDR2 from the germline V gene are GTSNPN and SVGIG (reference sequence). The V end lost 2 bases, the J end lost 0 bases, and 7 bases lay between the germline ends. This CDR3 has 13 amino acids. CDR3 residues: CAWSKQTNYGYTF. For the CDR3, the DNA is TGTGCCTGGAGTAAACAGACTAACTATGGCTACACCTTC.

This clone was counted between two and nine times. Written as DNA, the CDR3 is TGTGCCAGCAGTGATGACCCGGGAGGGGCCAATAATTCACCCCTCCACTTT. Translating it yields CASSDDPGGANNSPLHF. The V call is TRBV6-1, the J call TRBJ1-6, with a possible D match to TRBD1 (5 bases). This CDR3 region has 17 residues. The germline V and J ends were trimmed by 3 bases and 5 bases, with 17 bases remaining between them. CDR1 and CDR2 from the germline V gene are MNHNS and SASEGT.